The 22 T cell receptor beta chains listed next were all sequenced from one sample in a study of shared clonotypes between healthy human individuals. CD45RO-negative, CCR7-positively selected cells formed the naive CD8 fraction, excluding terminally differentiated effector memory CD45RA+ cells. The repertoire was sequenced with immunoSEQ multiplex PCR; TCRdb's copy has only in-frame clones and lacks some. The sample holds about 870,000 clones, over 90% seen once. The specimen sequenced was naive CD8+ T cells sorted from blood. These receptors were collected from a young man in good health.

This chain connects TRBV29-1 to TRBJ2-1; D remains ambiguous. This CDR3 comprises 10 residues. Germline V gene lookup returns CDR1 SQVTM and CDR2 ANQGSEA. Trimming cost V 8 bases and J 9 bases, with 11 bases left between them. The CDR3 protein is CSSEWGEQFF. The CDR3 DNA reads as TGCAGCTCAGAGTGGGGTGAGCAGTTCTTC.

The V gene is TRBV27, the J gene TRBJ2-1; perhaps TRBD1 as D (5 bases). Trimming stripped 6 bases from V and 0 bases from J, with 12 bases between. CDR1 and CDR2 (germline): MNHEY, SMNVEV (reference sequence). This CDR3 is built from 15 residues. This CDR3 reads CASSPDRASYNEQFF. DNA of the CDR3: TGTGCCAGCAGCCCCGACAGAGCCTCCTACAATGAGCAGTTCTTC.

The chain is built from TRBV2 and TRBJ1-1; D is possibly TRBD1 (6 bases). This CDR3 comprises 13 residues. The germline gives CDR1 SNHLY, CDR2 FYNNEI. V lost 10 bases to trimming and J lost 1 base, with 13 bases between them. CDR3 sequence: CATVTGQNTEAFF. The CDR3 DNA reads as TGTGCCACCGTGACAGGACAGAACACTGAAGCTTTCTTT.

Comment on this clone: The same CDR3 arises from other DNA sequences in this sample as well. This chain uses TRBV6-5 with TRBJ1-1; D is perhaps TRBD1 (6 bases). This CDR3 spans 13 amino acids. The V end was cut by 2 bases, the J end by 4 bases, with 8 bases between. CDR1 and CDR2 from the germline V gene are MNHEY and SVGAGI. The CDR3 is CASSYGGATEAFF. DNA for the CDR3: TGTGCCAGCAGTTACGGGGGGGCCACTGAAGCTTTCTTT.

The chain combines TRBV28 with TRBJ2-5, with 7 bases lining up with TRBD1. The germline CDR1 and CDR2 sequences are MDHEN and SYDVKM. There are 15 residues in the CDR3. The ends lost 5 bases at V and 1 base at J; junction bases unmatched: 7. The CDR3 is CASSLYTGVQETQYF. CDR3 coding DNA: TGTGCCAGCAGTCTGTACACAGGGGTCCAAGAGACCCAGTACTTC.

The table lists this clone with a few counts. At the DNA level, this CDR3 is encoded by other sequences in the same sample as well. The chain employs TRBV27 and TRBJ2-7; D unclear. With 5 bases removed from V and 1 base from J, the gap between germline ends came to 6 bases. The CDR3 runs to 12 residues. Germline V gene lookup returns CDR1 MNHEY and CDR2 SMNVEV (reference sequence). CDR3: CASSAPSYEQYF. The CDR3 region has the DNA TGTGCCAGCAGTGCCCCTTCCTACGAGCAGTACTTC.

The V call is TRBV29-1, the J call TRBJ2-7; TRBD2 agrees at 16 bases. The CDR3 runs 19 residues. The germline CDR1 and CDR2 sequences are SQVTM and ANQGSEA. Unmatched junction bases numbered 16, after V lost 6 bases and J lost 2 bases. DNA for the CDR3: TGCAGCGTCACCCCCCTCACCGGGACTAGCGGGAGGGATACCTACGAGCAGTACTTC. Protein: CSVTPLTGTSGRDTYEQYF.

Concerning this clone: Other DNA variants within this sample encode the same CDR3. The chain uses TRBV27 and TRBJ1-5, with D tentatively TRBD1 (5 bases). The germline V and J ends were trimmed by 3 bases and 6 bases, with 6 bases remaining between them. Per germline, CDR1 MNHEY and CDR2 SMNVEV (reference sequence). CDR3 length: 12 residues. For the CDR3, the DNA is TGTGCCAGCAGTTTCGGGGGTCAGCCCCAGCATTTT. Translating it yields CASSFGGQPQHF.

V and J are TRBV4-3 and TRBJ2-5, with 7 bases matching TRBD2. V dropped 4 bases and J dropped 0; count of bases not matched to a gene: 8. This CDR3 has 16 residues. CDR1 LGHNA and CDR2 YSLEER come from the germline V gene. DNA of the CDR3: TGCGCCAGCAGCCCCCAGCGGGAAAGGTACCAAGAGACCCAGTACTTC. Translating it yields CASSPQRERYQETQYF.

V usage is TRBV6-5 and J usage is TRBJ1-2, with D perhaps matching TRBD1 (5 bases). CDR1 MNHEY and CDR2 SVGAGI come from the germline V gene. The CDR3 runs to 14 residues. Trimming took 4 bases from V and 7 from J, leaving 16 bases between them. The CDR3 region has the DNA TGTGCCAGCAGTTCCTCTCGAGTTAGGGGTGGCTACACCTTC. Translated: CASSSSRVRGGYTF.

In DNA form, the CDR3 reads TGTGCCAGCAGTTTGGCCCCGCATTTTAGGGAGCATTTT. Encoded protein: CASSLAPHFREHF. The chain recombines TRBV27 with TRBJ1-5; D is ambiguous. The CDR3 spans 13 residues. Trimming took off 3 bases at V and 14 bases at J, with 17 bases between the two ends. Germline V CDR1 and CDR2: MNHEY, SMNVEV (reference sequence).

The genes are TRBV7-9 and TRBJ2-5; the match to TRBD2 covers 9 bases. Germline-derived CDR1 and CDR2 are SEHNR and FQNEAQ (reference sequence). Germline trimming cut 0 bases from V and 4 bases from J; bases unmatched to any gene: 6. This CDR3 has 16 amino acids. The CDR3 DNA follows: TGTGCCAGCAGCTTAGCTGGCGGGAGGGTAGTAGAGACCCAGTACTTC. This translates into CASSLAGGRVVETQYF.

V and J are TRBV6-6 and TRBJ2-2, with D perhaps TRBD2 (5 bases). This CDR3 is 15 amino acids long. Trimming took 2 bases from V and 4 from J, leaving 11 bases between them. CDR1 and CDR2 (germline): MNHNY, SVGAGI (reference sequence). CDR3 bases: TGTGCCAGCAGTTACCCTGTAGGAGGCACCGGGGAGCTGTTTTTT. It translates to CASSYPVGGTGELFF.

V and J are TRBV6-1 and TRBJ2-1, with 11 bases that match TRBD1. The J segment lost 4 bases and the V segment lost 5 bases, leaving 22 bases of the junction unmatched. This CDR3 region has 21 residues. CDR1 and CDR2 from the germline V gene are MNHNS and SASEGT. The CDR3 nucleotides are TGTGCCAGCAGTCAAGGATTAACCGGGACAGGGGGACTCCCTCATTACAATGAGCAGTTCTTC. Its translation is CASSQGLTGTGGLPHYNEQFF.

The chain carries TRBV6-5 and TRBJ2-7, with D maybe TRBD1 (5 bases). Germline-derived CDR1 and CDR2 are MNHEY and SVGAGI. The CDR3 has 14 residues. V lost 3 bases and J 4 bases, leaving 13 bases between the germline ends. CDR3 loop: CASSYLDSKYEQYF. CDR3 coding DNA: TGTGCCAGCAGTTATCTCGACAGCAAATACGAGCAGTACTTC.

Here the CDR3 DNA reads TGTGCCAGCAGCTCGACAGGGTACTACAATGAGCAGTTCTTC. Its translation: CASSSTGYYNEQFF. The chain joins TRBV7-9 to TRBJ2-1, with 7 nucleotides matching TRBD1. V lost 4 bases, J lost 3 bases, and 3 bases stayed unmatched. CDR1 and CDR2 (germline): SEHNR, FQNEAQ (reference sequence). This CDR3 comprises 14 residues.

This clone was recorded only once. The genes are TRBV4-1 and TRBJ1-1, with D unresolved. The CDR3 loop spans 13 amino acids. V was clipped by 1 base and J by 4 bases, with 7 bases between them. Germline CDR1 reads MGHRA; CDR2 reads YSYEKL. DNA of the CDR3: TGCGCCAGCAGCCAAGGACCACTCACTGAAGCTTTCTTT. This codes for CASSQGPLTEAFF.

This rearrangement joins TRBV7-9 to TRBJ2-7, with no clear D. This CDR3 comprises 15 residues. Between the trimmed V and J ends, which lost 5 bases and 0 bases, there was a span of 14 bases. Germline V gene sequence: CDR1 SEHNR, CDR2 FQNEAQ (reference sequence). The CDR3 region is CASSPQVRSSYEQYF. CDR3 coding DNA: TGTGCCAGCAGCCCCCAGGTTAGGAGCTCCTACGAGCAGTACTTC.

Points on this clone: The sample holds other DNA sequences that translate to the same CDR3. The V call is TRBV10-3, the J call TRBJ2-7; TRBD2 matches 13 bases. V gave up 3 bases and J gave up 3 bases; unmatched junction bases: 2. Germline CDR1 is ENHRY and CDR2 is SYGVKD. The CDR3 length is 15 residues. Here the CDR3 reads CAISDWTSGSYEQYF. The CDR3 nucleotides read TGTGCCATCAGTGACTGGACTAGCGGGAGCTACGAGCAGTACTTC.

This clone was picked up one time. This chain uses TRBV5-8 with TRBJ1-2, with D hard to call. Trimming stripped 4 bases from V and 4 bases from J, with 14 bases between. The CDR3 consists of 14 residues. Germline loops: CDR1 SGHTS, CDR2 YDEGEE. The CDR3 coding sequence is TGTGCCAGCAGCACGGACCTTGCTAGCTATGGCTACACCTTC. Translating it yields CASSTDLASYGYTF.

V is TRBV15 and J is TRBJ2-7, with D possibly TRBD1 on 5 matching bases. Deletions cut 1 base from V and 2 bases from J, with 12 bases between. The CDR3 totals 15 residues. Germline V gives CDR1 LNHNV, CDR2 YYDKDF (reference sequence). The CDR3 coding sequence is TGTGCCACCAGCAGAGCACCAGGGAACCCCTACGAGCAGTACTTC. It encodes CATSRAPGNPYEQYF.

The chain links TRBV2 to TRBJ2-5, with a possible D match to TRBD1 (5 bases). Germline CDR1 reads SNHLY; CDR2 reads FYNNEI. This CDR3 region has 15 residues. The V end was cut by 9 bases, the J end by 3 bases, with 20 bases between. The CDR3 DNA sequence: TGTGCCAGTCAGAAGTGGCTAGGGGCGGAAGAGACCCAGTACTTC. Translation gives CASQKWLGAEETQYF.